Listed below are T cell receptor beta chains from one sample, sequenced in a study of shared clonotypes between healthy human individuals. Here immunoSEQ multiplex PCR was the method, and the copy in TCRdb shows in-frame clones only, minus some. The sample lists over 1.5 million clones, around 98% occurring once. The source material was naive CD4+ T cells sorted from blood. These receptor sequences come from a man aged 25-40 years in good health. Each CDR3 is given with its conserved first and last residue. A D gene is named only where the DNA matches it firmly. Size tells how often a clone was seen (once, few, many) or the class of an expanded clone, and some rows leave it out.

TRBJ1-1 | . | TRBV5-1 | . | TGCGCCAGCAGCTTGGAGGGGAGAGCTTTCTTT | CASSLEGRAFF
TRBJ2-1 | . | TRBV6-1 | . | TGTGCCAGCAGGGTGAACTATGAGCAGTTCTTC | CASRVNYEQFF
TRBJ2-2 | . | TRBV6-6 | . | TGTGCCAGCAGCCGTGGGGGACCTAAATCCGGGGAGCTGTTTTTT | CASSRGGPKSGELFF
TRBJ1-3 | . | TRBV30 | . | TGTGCCTGGAGTGGATGGCGCGGAAACACCATATATTTT | CAWSGWRGNTIYF
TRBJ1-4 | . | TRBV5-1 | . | TGCGCCAGCAGCTTGGGGGACAAGGGAGAAAAACTGTTTTTT | CASSLGDKGEKLFF
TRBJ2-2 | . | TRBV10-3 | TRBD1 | TGTGCCATGACGGACAGGGTGGACACCGGGGAGCTGTTTTTT | CAMTDRVDTGELFF
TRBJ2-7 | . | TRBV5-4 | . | TGTGCCAGCAGCTCCCGGACTGGACAGTACGAGCAGTACTTC | CASSSRTGQYEQYF
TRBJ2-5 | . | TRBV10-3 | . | TGTGCCACTGACGCGGGGGCTATGGAGACCCAGTACTTC | CATDAGAMETQYF
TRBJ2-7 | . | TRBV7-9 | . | TGTGCCAGCAGCGCCCGGGACGGATCCTACGAGCAGTACTTC | CASSARDGSYEQYF
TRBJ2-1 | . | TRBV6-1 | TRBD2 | TGTGCCAGCAGTGACACTAGCGGGAGGGCTGAGCAGTTCTTC | CASSDTSGRAEQFF
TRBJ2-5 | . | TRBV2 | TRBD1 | TGTGCCAGCCGTGACGACAGGGGCAGCGAGACCCAGTACTTC | CASRDDRGSETQYF
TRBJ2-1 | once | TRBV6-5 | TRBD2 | TGTGCCAGCAGTTACCAAGCGGGAAAGAATGAGCAGTTCTTC | CASSYQAGKNEQFF
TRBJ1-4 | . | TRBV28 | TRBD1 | TGTGCCAGCAGTTTGGCGGACAGGGGAGAAAAACTGTTTTTT | CASSLADRGEKLFF
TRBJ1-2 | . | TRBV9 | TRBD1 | TGTGCCAGCAGCGTAGGTCCCAGGGGGGTGGGTCGATATGGCTACACCTTC | CASSVGPRGVGRYGYTF
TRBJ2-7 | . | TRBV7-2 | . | TGTGCCAGCAGCTTTTCCCACGAACACAGAGACGGGAGCTCCTACGAGCAGTACTTC | CASSFSHEHRDGSSYEQYF
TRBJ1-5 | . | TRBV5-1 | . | TGCGCCACGTACAGGATCGACCAGCCCCAGCATTTT | CATYRIDQPQHF
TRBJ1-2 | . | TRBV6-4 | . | TGTGCCAGCAGTGACCGGCCAGGGGACTATGGCTACACCTTC | CASSDRPGDYGYTF
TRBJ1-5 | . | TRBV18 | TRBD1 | TGTGCCAGCTCACCTCCCGGGACAGGAAACCAGCCCCAGCATTTT | CASSPPGTGNQPQHF
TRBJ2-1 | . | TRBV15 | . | TGTGCCACCAGCAGAGATCAGGGCTCCTACAATGAGCAGTTCTTC | CATSRDQGSYNEQFF
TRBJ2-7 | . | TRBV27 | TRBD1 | TGTGCCAGCAAGCATGGGACAGGGGCCTATGGCGAGCAGTACTTC | CASKHGTGAYGEQYF
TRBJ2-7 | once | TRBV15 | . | TGTGCCACCAGCAGAGAAAGTTACGAGCAGTACTTC | CATSRESYEQYF
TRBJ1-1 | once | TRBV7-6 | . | TGTGCCAGCAGCTCCCCGTGGGGGGCCACGAACACTGAAGCTTTCTTT | CASSSPWGATNTEAFF
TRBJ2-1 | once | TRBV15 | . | TGTGCCACCAGCAGAGATCGGCCTTCGTACAATGAGCAGTTCTTC | CATSRDRPSYNEQFF
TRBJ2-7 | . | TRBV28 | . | TGTGCCAGCAGTTTTTTAGGGGGTAGCTCCTACGAGCAGTACTTC | CASSFLGGSSYEQYF
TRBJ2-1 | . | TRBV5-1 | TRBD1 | TGCGCCAGCAGCGAGCGGGACAGGGGGCTGAATGAGCAGTTCTTC | CASSERDRGLNEQFF
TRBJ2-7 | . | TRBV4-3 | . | TGCGCCAGCAGCCAAGGTGCGGGGGCCGGCTACGAGCAGTACTTC | CASSQGAGAGYEQYF
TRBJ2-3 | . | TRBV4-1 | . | TGCGCCAGCAGCCAGGTACTAGGTAGCACAGATACGCAGTATTTT | CASSQVLGSTDTQYF
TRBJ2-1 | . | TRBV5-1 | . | TGCGCCAGCGGCAGGGAGTTTGGAAATGAGCAGTTCTTC | CASGREFGNEQFF
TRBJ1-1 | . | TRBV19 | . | TGTGCCAGTAGGACTGTGAACACTGAAGCTTTCTTT | CASRTVNTEAFF
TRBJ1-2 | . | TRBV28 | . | TGTGCCAGCACCCTTCTGAGGGGTGGCTACACCTTC | CASTLLRGGYTF
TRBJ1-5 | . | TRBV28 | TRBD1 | TGTGCCAGCACCGGACAGGGTCGGGGCAATCAGCCCCAGCATTTT | CASTGQGRGNQPQHF
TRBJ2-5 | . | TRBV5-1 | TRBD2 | TGCGCCAGCAGCTTGGGACTAGCGGGACTCGAGACCCAGTACTTC | CASSLGLAGLETQYF
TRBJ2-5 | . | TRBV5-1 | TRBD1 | TGCGCCAGCAGCGTATCTCCGGGACAGGAGGGAGAGACCCAGTACTTC | CASSVSPGQEGETQYF
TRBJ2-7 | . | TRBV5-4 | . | TGTGCCAGCAGCCCGCGGGAAAGCTACGAGCAGTACTTC | CASSPRESYEQYF
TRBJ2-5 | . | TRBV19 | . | TGTGCCAGTAGTCCCCGGGTTCCCGGAGAGACCCAGTACTTC | CASSPRVPGETQYF
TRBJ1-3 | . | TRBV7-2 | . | TGTGCCAGCAGCTTAGTGCGGGAAGCCACCATATATTTT | CASSLVREATIYF
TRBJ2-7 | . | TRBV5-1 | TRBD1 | TGCGCCAGCAGCCGCCACCAACTGACAGGGGAGTTCTCCTACGAGCAGTACTTC | CASSRHQLTGEFSYEQYF
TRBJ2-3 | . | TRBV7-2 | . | TGTGCCAGCAGCCGTCGTCCCACAGATACGCAGTATTTT | CASSRRPTDTQYF
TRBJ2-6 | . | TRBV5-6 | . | TGTGCCAGCAGTTTACCCGGGGGCGGCTCTGGGGCCAACGTCCTGACTTTC | CASSLPGGGSGANVLTF
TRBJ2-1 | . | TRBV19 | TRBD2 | TGTGCCAGTAGTATATTCTCTAGCGGGAGAGACAATGAGCAGTTCTTC | CASSIFSSGRDNEQFF
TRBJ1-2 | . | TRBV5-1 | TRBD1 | TGCGCCAGCAGCTCCGGACAGGGAGGGACAGATGGCTACACCTTC | CASSSGQGGTDGYTF
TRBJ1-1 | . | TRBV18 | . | TGTGCCAGCTCACCACACGGCCTTGAGATGAACACTGAAGCTTTCTTT | CASSPHGLEMNTEAFF